Below are 19 T cell receptor beta chains sequenced from a single sample in a study of T cells in Graves' hyperthyroidism and ophthalmopathy. Amplification of TCR beta CDR3 regions was performed using RNA transcripts as template. The HTBI primer set served for first-round RT-PCR of the TCR CDR3. MiXCR, applied by TCRdb to the multiplex PCR reads, yields one record per CDR3 protein. The data show roughly 800,000 distinct CDR3 sequences, over 35% seen once. Sequencing was carried out using blood. The receptor source for this set is a young man with Graves' hyperthyroidism.

This clonotype was counted ten times or more. The gene calls are TRBV19 and TRBJ2-2; D call uncertain. V was clipped by 5 bases and J by 1 base, with 5 bases between them. The CDR3 totals 13 residues. Germline V lookup: CDR1 LNHDA, CDR2 SQIVND (reference sequence). The CDR3 protein is CASSARNTGELFF. The CDR3 nucleotides are TGTGCCAGTAGTGCCCGGAACACCGGGGAGCTGTTTTTT. The full variable domain, completed using reference TRBV19 and TRBJ2-2, is DGGITQSPKYLFRKEGQNVTLSCEQNLNHDAMYWYRQDPGQGLRLIYYSQIVNDFQKGDIAEGYSVSREKKESFPLTVTSAQKNPTAFYLCASSARNTGELFFGEGSRLTVL.

The rearrangement links TRBV20-1 to TRBJ1-2; 10 bases agree with TRBD1. Looked up from germline, CDR1 is DFQATT and CDR2 is SNEGSKA (reference sequence). The CDR3 length is 12 residues. V gave up 6 bases and J gave up 8 bases; unmatched junction bases: 6. The CDR3 sequence: CSARDRGSGYTF. CDR3 in DNA: TGCAGTGCCCGGGACAGGGGATCGGGCTACACCTTC.

V and J are TRBV2 and TRBJ2-3; D is tentatively TRBD1 or TRBD2 (5 bases each). The CDR3 has 15 residues. In germline, CDR1 is SNHLY, CDR2 FYNNEI. The V gene lost 5 bases and the J gene lost 3 bases, with 15 bases spanning the gap. The CDR3 is CASSYFPGSTDTQYF. CDR3 sequence (DNA): TGTGCCAGCAGTTACTTCCCAGGGAGTACAGATACGCAGTATTTT.

On this clonotype: A much larger clone lies a single base off, so this may be a read error. This rearrangement joins TRBV2 to TRBJ1-4; D gene ambiguous. Per germline, CDR1 SNHLY and CDR2 FYNNEI. This CDR3 comprises 14 residues. This CDR3 is CASSGGGRLEKLLF. CDR3 coding DNA: TGTGCCAGCAGTGGCGGCGGGAGGCTTGAAAAACTGCTTTTT.

This clonotype was counted ten times or more. The chain recombines TRBV10-3 with TRBJ2-7; no clear D gene. V dropped 4 bases and J dropped 0 bases, with 13 bases sitting between them. The length of the CDR3 is 15 residues. Germline loops: CDR1 ENHRY, CDR2 SYGVKD. This CDR3 is CAISAPTSSSYEQYF. The CDR3 bases are TGTGCCATCAGTGCCCCGACCTCTAGCTCCTACGAGCAGTACTTC.

About this clonotype: A much larger clone sits a single nucleotide away, making a read error possible. The genes are TRBV9 and TRBJ1-2, with a tentative D call TRBD1 (5 bases). CDR1 is SGDLS, CDR2 YYNGEE, per germline. Trimming cost V 1 base and J 6 bases, with 16 bases left between them. CDR3 size: 15 residues. CDR3 protein: CASSVKGISRNGYTF. DNA of the CDR3: TGTGCCAGCAGCGTAAAGGGGATTTCGAGAAATGGCTACACCTTC. Looking up the rest from reference TRBV9 and TRBJ1-2 gives the full variable domain: DSGVTQTPKHLITATGQRVTLRCSPRSGDLSVYWYQQSLDQGLQFLIQYYNGEERAKGNILERFSAQQFPDLHSELNLSSLELGDSALYFCASSVKGISRNGYTFGSGTRLTVV.

This clonotype came up a few times. The chain employs TRBV19 and TRBJ1-5; maybe TRBD1 (5 bases). This CDR3 is 14 amino acids long. Germline CDR1 reads LNHDA; CDR2 reads SQIVND (reference sequence). Trimming stripped 7 bases from V and 1 base from J, with 11 bases between. The CDR3 loop reads CASNKEGSNQPQHF. As DNA, the CDR3 is TGTGCCAGTAACAAGGAGGGGAGCAATCAGCCCCAGCATTTT.

At least ten counts were recorded for this clonotype. The V call is TRBV10-2, the J call TRBJ2-7; D is uncertain. CDR3 length: 16 amino acids. V was trimmed by 8 bases and J by 0 bases, leaving 20 bases between them. Germline loops: CDR1 WSHSY, CDR2 SAAADI. The CDR3 bases are TGCGCCAGCGGTGTTTTGGCAAGCCTGGCCTCCTACGAGCAGTACTTC. This encodes CASGVLASLASYEQYF.

To note about this clonotype: The conserved closing phenylalanine or tryptophan is absent in this CDR3, likely reflecting a read error. Because the CDR3's place on the DNA is in doubt, the DNA is left out and the CDR3 is given as listed by TCRdb. This rearrangement joins TRBV10-3 to TRBJ2-7; TRBD1 is taken as the D call from the table, unchecked against the DNA. The CDR3 length equals 12 residues, ends included. Germline V gene sequence: CDR1 ENHRY, CDR2 SYGVKD. The CDR3 spells CAISGIAGGVQL.

The chain joins TRBV12-3 or TRBV12-4 to TRBJ2-2, with D uncertain. CDR3 size: 15 residues. Trimming pared 4 bases from V and 4 bases from J, leaving 13 bases between. The CDR3 DNA is TGTGCCAGCAGTTACTATGGCAGACGCACCGGGGAGCTGTTTTTT. Translating it yields CASSYYGRRTGELFF.

This clonotype has a count of ten or more. This rearrangement joins TRBV5-1 to TRBJ1-6, with D hard to call. Looked up from germline, CDR1 is SGHRS and CDR2 is YFSETQ. V was shortened by 3 bases and J by 9 bases, with 10 bases between the two germline ends. This CDR3 contains 13 residues. CDR3 sequence: CASSSGDRSPLHF. The CDR3 DNA follows: TGCGCCAGCAGCTCGGGCGACCGTTCACCCCTCCACTTT.

Worth noting for this clonotype: One end of the junction does not line up with germline, which may come from a read error. V gene TRBV10-3 combines with J gene TRBJ2-7; D is uncertain. The CDR3 contains 13 residues. The germline V gene encodes CDR1 ENHRY and CDR2 SYGVKD. CDR3 sequence: CASSLMVGYEQYF. CDR3 coding DNA: TGTGCCAGCAGTTTAATGGTGGGCTACGAGCAGTACTTC.

The chain has TRBV29-1 and TRBJ2-7; 8 positions agree with TRBD1. Per the germline V gene, CDR1 is SQVTM and CDR2 is ANQGSEA. The CDR3 contains 13 residues. The junction had 4 bases not matched to a gene; V was cut back by 5 bases and J by 1 base. As DNA, the CDR3 is TGCAGCGTTTCCGGGACAGGTTCCTACGAGCAGTACTTC. As protein: CSVSGTGSYEQYF.

There are a few counts of this clonotype. The V and J genes are TRBV20-1 and TRBJ1-1; D unclear. The CDR3 sequence is 14 residues long. CDR1 and CDR2 (germline): DFQATT, SNEGSKA (reference sequence). With 4 bases removed from V and 1 base from J, the gap between germline ends came to 13 bases. The CDR3 protein is CSAKPRPRNTEAFF. In DNA, the CDR3 is TGCAGTGCTAAACCGCGTCCCAGGAACACTGAAGCTTTCTTT.

The chain joins TRBV29-1 to TRBJ2-5; 8 bases are shared with TRBD2. Per germline, CDR1 SQVTM and CDR2 ANQGSEA. The CDR3 has 16 amino acids. V trimming: 8 bases; J trimming: 2 bases; junction bases outside the gene matches: 16. The CDR3 sequence is CSLRGETSEAQETQYF. DNA of the CDR3: TGCAGCCTAAGAGGGGAGACTAGCGAAGCTCAAGAGACCCAGTACTTC.

The V and J genes are TRBV4-2 and TRBJ2-5; tentatively, D is TRBD1 (5 bases). V dropped 6 bases and J dropped 3 bases, with 8 bases sitting between them. In germline, CDR1 is LGHNA, CDR2 YNFKEQ. The CDR3 contains 12 residues. Written as DNA, the CDR3 is TGTGCCAGCAGGGTCAGGGAAGAGACCCAGTACTTC. Amino acid sequence: CASRVREETQYF.

This clonotype came up many times. The CDR3 reads CASSLHGWRIQETQYF. DNA for the CDR3: TGTGCCAGCAGCTTACACGGTTGGCGGATCCAAGAGACCCAGTACTTC. The J gene is TRBJ2-5, the V gene TRBV7-2; D is unresolved. The V end was cut by 2 bases, the J end by 1 base, with 14 bases between. The germline gives CDR1 SGHTA, CDR2 FQGNSA. This CDR3 region has 16 residues.

This clonotype occurred many times. The gene calls are TRBV19 and TRBJ1-5; no clear D. The V and J ends lost 5 bases and 1 base respectively, with 9 bases between them. The CDR3 has 14 residues. Germline V gives CDR1 LNHDA, CDR2 SQIVND (reference sequence). The CDR3 loop is CASSSIMSNQPQHF. CDR3 bases: TGTGCCAGTAGTTCGATAATGAGCAATCAGCCCCAGCATTTT.

This clonotype has a count of ten or more. The chain is built from TRBV2 and TRBJ2-5; D is ambiguous. The CDR3 has 13 residues. Germline V gene data show CDR1 as SNHLY and CDR2 as FYNNEI. Between the trimmed V and J ends, which lost 7 bases and 2 bases, there was a span of 11 bases. CDR3 protein: CASNWAIQETQYF. The CDR3 DNA is TGTGCCAGCAATTGGGCCATTCAAGAGACCCAGTACTTC.